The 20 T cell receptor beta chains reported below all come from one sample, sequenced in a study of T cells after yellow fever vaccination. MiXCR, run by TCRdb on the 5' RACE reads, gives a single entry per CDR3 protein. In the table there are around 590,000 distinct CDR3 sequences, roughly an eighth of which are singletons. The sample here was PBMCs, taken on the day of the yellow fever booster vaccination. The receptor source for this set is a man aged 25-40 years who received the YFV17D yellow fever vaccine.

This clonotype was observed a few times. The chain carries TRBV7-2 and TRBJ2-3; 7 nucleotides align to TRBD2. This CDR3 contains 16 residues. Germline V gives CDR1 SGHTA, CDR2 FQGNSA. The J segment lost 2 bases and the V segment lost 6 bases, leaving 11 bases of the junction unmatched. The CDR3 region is CASSLFPGGPTDTQYF. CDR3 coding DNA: TGTGCCAGCAGTTTATTTCCGGGAGGACCCACAGATACGCAGTATTTT.

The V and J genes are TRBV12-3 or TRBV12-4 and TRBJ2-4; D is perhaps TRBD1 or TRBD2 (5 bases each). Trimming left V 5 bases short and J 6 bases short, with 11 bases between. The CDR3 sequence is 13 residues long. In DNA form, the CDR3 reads TGTGCCAGCAGTGAGGGACCAGGAAACATTCAGTACTTC. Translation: CASSEGPGNIQYF.

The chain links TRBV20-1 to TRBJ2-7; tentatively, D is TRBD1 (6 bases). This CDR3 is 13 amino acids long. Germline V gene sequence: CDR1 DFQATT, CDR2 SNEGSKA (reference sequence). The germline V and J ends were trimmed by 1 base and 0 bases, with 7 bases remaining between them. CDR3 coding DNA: TGCAGTGCTAGAGGGGACATCTCCTACGAGCAGTACTTC. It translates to CSARGDISYEQYF.

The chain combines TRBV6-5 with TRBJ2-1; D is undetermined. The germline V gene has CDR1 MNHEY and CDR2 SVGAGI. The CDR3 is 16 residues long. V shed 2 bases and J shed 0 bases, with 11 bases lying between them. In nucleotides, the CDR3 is TGTGCCAGCAGTTACAGGGTTTTTAGCTCCTACAATGAGCAGTTCTTC. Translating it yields CASSYRVFSSYNEQFF.

DNA of the CDR3: TGTGCCAGCAGCCTCCAGGGGCCTCGCATGGGTACGCAGTATTTT. Residues: CASSLQGPRMGTQYF. The V and J genes are TRBV7-2 and TRBJ2-3, with D tentatively TRBD1 (6 bases). This CDR3 region has 15 residues. Trimming removed 5 bases from V and 8 bases from J, with 20 bases in between. CDR1 is SGHTA, CDR2 FQGNSA, per germline.

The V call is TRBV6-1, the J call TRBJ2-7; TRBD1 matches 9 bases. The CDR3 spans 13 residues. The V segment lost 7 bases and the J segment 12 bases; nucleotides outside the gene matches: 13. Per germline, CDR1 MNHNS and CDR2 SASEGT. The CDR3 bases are TGTGCCAGCACGTCCGGGACAGGGCAATCTTGGTACTTC. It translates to CASTSGTGQSWYF.

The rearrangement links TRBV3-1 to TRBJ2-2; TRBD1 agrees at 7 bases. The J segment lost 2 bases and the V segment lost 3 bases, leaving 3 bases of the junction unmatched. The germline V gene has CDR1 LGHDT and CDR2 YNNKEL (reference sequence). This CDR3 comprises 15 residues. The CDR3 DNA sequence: TGTGCCAGCAGCCAGGGGACAGTAAACACCGGGGAGCTGTTTTTT. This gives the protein CASSQGTVNTGELFF.

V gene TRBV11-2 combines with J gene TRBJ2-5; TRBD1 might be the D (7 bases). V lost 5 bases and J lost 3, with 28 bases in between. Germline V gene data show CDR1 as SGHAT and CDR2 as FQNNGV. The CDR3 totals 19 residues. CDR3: CASSTPQDETGTWEETQYF. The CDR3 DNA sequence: TGTGCCAGCAGCACCCCTCAGGATGAGACAGGGACTTGGGAAGAGACCCAGTACTTC. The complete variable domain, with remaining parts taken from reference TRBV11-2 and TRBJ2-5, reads EAGVAQSPRYKIIEKRQSVAFWCNPISGHATLYWYQQILGQGPKLLIQFQNNGVVDDSQLPKDRFSAERLKGVDSTLKIQPAKLEDSAVYLCASSTPQDETGTWEETQYFGPGTRLLVL.

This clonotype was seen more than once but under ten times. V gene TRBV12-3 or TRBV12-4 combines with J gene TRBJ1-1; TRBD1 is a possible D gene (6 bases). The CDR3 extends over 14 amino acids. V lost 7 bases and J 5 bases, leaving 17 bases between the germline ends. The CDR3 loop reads CASNQGGWLTEAFF. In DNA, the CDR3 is TGTGCCAGCAACCAAGGGGGGTGGTTGACTGAAGCTTTCTTT.

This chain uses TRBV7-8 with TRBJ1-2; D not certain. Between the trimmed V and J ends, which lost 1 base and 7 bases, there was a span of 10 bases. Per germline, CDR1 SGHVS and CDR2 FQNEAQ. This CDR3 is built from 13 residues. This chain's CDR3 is CASSLDLWGGYTF. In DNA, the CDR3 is TGTGCCAGCAGCTTAGACCTGTGGGGTGGCTACACCTTC.

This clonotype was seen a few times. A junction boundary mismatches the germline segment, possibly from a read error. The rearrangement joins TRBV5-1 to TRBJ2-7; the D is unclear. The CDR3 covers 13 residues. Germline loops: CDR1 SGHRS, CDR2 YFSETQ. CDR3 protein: CASSLSSLAPGLF. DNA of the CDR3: TGCGCCAGCAGCTTGAGTAGTCTGGCCCCGGGTCTTTTC.

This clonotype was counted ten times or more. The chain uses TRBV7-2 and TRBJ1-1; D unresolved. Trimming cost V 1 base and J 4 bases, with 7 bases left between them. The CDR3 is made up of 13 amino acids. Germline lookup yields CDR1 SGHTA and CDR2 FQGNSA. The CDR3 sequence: CASSLEGPTEAFF. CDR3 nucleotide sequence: TGTGCCAGCAGCTTAGAGGGCCCCACTGAAGCTTTCTTT.

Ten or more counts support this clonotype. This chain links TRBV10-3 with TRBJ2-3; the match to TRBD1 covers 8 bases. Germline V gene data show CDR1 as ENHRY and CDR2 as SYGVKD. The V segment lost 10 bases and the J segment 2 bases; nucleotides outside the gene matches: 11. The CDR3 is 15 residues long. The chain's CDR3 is CATLIGQGDTDTQYF. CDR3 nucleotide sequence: TGTGCCACTCTTATTGGACAGGGTGACACAGATACGCAGTATTTT.

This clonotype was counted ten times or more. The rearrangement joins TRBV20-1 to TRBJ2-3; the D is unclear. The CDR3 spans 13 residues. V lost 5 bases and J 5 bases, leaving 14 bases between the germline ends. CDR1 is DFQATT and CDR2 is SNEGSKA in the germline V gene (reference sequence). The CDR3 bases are TGCAGTGCTCTCCAGAACTCAGGAGATACGCAGTATTTT. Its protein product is CSALQNSGDTQYF.

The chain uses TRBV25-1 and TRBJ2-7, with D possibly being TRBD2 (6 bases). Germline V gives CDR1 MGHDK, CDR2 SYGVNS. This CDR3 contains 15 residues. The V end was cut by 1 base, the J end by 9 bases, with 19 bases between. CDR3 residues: CASSEWGGGVIPQYF. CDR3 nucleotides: TGTGCCAGCAGTGAATGGGGCGGAGGGGTCATACCGCAGTACTTC.

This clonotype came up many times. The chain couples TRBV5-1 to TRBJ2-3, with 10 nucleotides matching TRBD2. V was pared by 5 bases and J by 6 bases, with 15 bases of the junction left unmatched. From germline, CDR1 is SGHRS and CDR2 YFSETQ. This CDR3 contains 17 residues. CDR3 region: CASRFGRSLAGEDTQYF. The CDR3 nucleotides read TGCGCCAGCAGATTTGGAAGGTCGCTAGCGGGAGAGGATACGCAGTATTTT.

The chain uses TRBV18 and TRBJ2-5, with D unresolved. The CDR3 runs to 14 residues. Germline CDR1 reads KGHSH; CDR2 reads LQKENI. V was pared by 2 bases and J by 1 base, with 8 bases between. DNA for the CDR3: TGTGCCAGCTCACCAGTGGCGTTCCAAGAGACCCAGTACTTC. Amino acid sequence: CASSPVAFQETQYF. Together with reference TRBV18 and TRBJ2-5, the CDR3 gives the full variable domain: NAGVMQNPRHLVRRRGQEARLRCSPMKGHSHVYWYRQLPEEGLKFMVYLQKENIIDESGMPKERFSAEFPKEGPSILRIQQVVRGDSAAYFCASSPVAFQETQYFGPGTRLLVL.

CDR3 sequence (DNA): TGTGCCAGTAGTATAGATCTATCGACAGGAAAAGCTTTCTTT. As protein: CASSIDLSTGKAFF. The chain recombines TRBV19 with TRBJ1-1; possible D gene TRBD1, 6 bases. This CDR3 spans 14 amino acids. From germline, CDR1 is LNHDA and CDR2 SQIVND (reference sequence). Between the trimmed V and J ends, which lost 0 bases and 9 bases, there was a span of 14 bases. Full variable domain (rest looked up from reference TRBV19 and TRBJ1-1): DGGITQSPKYLFRKEGQNVTLSCEQNLNHDAMYWYRQDPGQGLRLIYYSQIVNDFQKGDIAEGYSVSREKKESFPLTVTSAQKNPTAFYLCASSIDLSTGKAFFGQGTRLTVV.

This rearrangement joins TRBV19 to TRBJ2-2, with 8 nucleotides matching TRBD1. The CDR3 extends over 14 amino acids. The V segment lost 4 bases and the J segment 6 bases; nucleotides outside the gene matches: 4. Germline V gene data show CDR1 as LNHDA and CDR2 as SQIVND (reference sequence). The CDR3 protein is CASSTDREAGELFF. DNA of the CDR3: TGTGCCAGTAGTACGGACAGGGAGGCCGGGGAGCTGTTTTTT.

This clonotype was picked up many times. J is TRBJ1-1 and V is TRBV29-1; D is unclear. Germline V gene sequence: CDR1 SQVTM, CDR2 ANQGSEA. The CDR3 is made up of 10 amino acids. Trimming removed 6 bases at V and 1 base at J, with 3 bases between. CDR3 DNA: TGCAGCGTCGGGAACACTGAAGCTTTCTTT. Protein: CSVGNTEAFF.